Given below is one T cell receptor beta chain in context. Germline CDR1 and CDR2: LGHNT and FRNRAP. Trimming shortened V by 8 bases and J by 0 bases, and 18 bases separated the two germline ends. The CDR3 sequence is 16 residues long. The sample comes from a study of cytomegalovirus exposure and HLA in healthy donors. 13 Jbeta primers and 60 Vbeta primers were used for the PCR. Repertoires were generated with immunoSEQ multiplex PCR, while TCRdb's copy carries only in-frame clones and drops some. In the table there are roughly 92,000 clones, 81% of which are singletons. The chain joins TRBV12-5 to TRBJ2-3, with unresolved D. The sequenced sample consisted of PBMCs. The receptor was derived from a woman in her 70s in good health and CMV-seropositive. CDR3 in DNA: TGTGCTAGTCATAACCTAAACTTGACTAGCACAGATACGCAGTATTTT. Protein: CASHNLNLTSTDTQYF.